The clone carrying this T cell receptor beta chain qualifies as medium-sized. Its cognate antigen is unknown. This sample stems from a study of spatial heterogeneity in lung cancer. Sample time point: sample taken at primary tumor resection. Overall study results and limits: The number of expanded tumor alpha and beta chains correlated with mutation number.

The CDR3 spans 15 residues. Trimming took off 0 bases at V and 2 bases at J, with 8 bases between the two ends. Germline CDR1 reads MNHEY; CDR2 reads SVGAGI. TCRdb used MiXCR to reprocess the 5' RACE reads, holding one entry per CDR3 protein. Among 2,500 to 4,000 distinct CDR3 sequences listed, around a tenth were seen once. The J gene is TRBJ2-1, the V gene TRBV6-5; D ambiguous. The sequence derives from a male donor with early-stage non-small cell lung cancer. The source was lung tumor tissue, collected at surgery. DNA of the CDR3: TGTGCCAGCAGTTACTCCCACCGGACCTACAATGAGCAGTTCTTC. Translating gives CASSYSHRTYNEQFF.